This note documents a single TCR beta chain sequence. The repertoire was sequenced with immunoSEQ multiplex PCR; TCRdb's copy has only in-frame clones and lacks some. Altogether 75,000 to 95,000 clones are present, around 92% being singletons, with the ten largest covering 2% to 2.5%. These data come from a study of T cell changes during pregnancy in multiple sclerosis. Germline loops: CDR1 MNHNY, CDR2 SVGAGI (reference sequence). With 6 bases clipped from V and 0 bases from J, the junction kept 6 bases outside the gene matches. This CDR3 has 16 amino acids. The input for sequencing was peripheral blood, taken after pregnancy. V usage is TRBV6-6 and J usage is TRBJ2-1; TRBD2 agrees at 9 bases. This clonotype originated in a female donor with multiple sclerosis, enrolled in a pregnancy study. Written as DNA, the CDR3 is TGTGCCAGCAGCTCAAGCGGGGGGTACTCCTACAATGAGCAGTTCTTC. This translates into CASSSSGGYSYNEQFF.